Sequencing of this TCR beta chain was carried out in a study of neoadjuvant nivolumab and ipilimumab in lung cancer (dated by TCRdb to the early 2020s). Regarding the study in general: In the NEOSTAR trial, nivolumab was administered intravenously at 3 mg/kg on days 1, 15 and 29, and the combination arm also received ipilimumab 1 mg/kg on day 1 only. The major pathologic response (MPR) rate in the intention-to-treat population in each study arm was designated as the primary trial endpoint. Seven patients had matched pretherapy and resected tumor pairs analyzed, with four treated with nivolumab and three with nivolumab plus ipilimumab. The trial treated fewer than 45 patients with operable NSCLC: about 23 were randomized to nivolumab monotherapy and 21 to nivolumab plus ipilimumab. TCR repertoires were compared between pretherapy (baseline) peripheral blood and tumors resected at surgery after neoadjuvant immune checkpoint blockade. The study at large found these results: From pretherapy to surgery, increases in tumor T-cell richness and clonality were observed in three of three dual-therapy tumors but in only two of four nivolumab-treated tumors. There was no significant correlation between TCR clonality and pathologic tumor regression, and just a single major-pathologic-response sample was available for the clonality-regression analysis. Greater TCR richness and clonality were observed in resected tumors than in tumor-adjacent uninvolved lung, and increases were observed in more dual-therapy-treated tumors. TCR richness in pretherapy blood showed a positive correlation with richness in tumors resected after neoadjuvant therapy (Spearman R ≈ 0.8). A small number of samples was subjected to TCR sequencing.

The time point tag for this specimen amounts to: pretherapy, before neoadjuvant immune checkpoint inhibitors. Samples came from the phase 2 randomized NEOSTAR trial, which tested neoadjuvant nivolumab or nivolumab plus ipilimumab followed by surgery in operable NSCLC. The germline V gene supplies CDR1 MDHEN and CDR2 SYDVKM. Its CDR3 holds 15 amino acids, cysteine through phenylalanine. Kept here is only the CDR3 DNA, which spans 45 bases and is read in frame from base 1. V trim: 6 bases; J trim: 7 bases; unmatched bases: 10. Comment on this clone: It lacks a known antigen. No base-level quality is on record; no much larger clone is a single base apart.

Libraries were built with the immunoSEQ multiplex PCR assay. As for the original processing: Repertoires were summarized by richness and clonality, and significantly expanded and contracted clones were identified between pre- and post-therapy samples. What TCRdb holds here is the immuneACCESS table cut down to in-frame rearrangements. Part of the clones is not present; checked against another copy, under half of the missing clones reflect an unresolved V gene, and the others are unexplained. V, J and clone size were drawn from that table, and D and trimming were deduced from the DNA. This sample lists approximately 40,000 clones; roughly 89% were detected once. Of the sample, roughly 3.3% falls within the top ten clones.

The clonotype originates from an adult with non-small cell lung cancer. The specimen was peripheral blood, collected before neoadjuvant nivolumab, alone or with ipilimumab. Rearrangement joined TRBV28 to TRBJ2-1, and 9 bases in between align with TRBD1. CDR3 sequence: CASSPPGTGRNEQFF. The nucleotide sequence reads as follows: TGTGCCAGCAGCCCCCCGGGGACAGGGAGGAATGAGCAGTTCTTC.